This T cell receptor (beta chain) is from a study of blood T cell repertoires in COVID-19. Overall study: Sample material is recorded as cDNA or gDNA derived from T cells, B-cell-depleted T cells, or PBMCs.

Participant reports of clinical history set cohort assignment. Two negative PCRs, clearance, or symptom resolution were required of recovered Cohort 3 donors. CDR3 length equals 16 residues. Trimming left V 3 bases short and J 1 base short, with 18 bases between. CDR1 is GTSNPN, CDR2 SVGIG, per germline (reference sequence). In the source study's methods: Quantification of nucleated cells was approximated via reference gene primer amplification. Repertoires were generated with immunoSEQ multiplex PCR, while TCRdb's copy carries only in-frame clones and drops some. V and J calls and clone size come straight from that table; D and trimming were deduced from the DNA. The repertoire includes 100,000 to 150,000 clones, 75% to 90% of them detected once, and about 2.5% sits in the top ten.

The sample was PBMCs or T cells enriched from blood (not recorded which). The genes are TRBV30 and TRBJ1-2; a weak D match, TRBD1 (5 bases). The clonotype was recovered from a woman aged 45-65 years who had recovered from COVID-19. Here the CDR3 reads CAWSGAGWGSNYGYTF. The CDR3 DNA is TGTGCCTGGAGCGGCGCGGGGTGGGGGAGTAACTATGGCTACACCTTC.